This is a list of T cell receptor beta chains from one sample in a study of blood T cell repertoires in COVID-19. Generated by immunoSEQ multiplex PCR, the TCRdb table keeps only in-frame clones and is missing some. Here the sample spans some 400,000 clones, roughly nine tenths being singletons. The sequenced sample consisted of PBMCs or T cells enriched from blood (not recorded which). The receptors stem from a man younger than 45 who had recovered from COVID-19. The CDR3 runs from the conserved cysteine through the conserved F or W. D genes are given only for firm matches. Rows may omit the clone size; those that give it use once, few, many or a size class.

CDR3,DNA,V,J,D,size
CASRRDRDVRELFF,TGTGCCAGTAGGAGGGACAGGGATGTGCGGGAGCTGTTTTTT,TRBV19,TRBJ2-2,TRBD1,.
CASGLGHSGEGHEQYF,TGTGCTAGTGGTTTGGGCCATAGCGGGGAGGGCCACGAGCAGTACTTC,TRBV12-5,TRBJ2-7,TRBD2,few
CASNAPGGVSYTF,TGTGCCAGCAACGCTCCAGGGGGAGTCAGCTACACCTTC,TRBV28,TRBJ1-2,TRBD1,.
CASSQYRGSSTGELFF,TGCGCCAGCAGCCAGTACAGGGGGTCTAGCACCGGGGAGCTGTTTTTT,TRBV5-1,TRBJ2-2,TRBD1,.
CASSLAGWDNGKLFF,TGCGCCAGCAGCTTGGCTGGGTGGGACAATGGTAAACTGTTTTTT,TRBV5-1,TRBJ1-4,.,.
CASSFERDTEAFF,TGTGCCAGCAGCTTCGAGCGTGACACTGAAGCTTTCTTT,TRBV7-3,TRBJ1-1,.,few
CAISQKELAAVGEQFF,TGTGCCATCAGCCAGAAAGAACTAGCGGCAGTTGGTGAGCAGTTCTTC,TRBV10-3,TRBJ2-1,TRBD2,once
CASSTQETQYF,TGTGCCAGCTCAACACAAGAGACCCAGTACTTC,TRBV18,TRBJ2-5,.,.
CASSSSPGTEAFF,TGTGCTAGCAGCTCCTCACCCGGCACTGAAGCTTTCTTT,TRBV7-7,TRBJ1-1,.,.
CASKTPGTDTQYF,TGTGCCAGTAAAACCCCGGGAACAGATACGCAGTATTTT,TRBV19,TRBJ2-3,.,.
CASSYTSELGVKQFF,TGTGCCAGCAGTTACACATCAGAACTAGGTGTTAAGCAGTTCTTC,TRBV6-5,TRBJ2-1,.,.
CASSLGLAGEDTQYF,TGTGCCAGCAGCCTAGGACTAGCGGGAGAGGATACGCAGTATTTT,TRBV3-1/TRBV3-2,TRBJ2-3,TRBD2,.
CASSVDSTYEQYF,TGTGCCAGCAGTGTCGACAGTACCTACGAGCAGTACTTC,TRBV28,TRBJ2-7,.,.
CASSSQGNNQPQHF,TGTGCCAGCAGTTCTCAGGGGAACAATCAGCCCCAGCATTTT,TRBV27,TRBJ1-5,.,.
CTSSQVTGVVYEQYF,TGCACCAGCAGCCAAGTTACGGGAGTTGTCTACGAGCAGTACTTC,TRBV1,TRBJ2-7,.,.
CASSSTGGLGETQYF,TGCGCCAGCAGCTCCACAGGGGGATTGGGAGAGACCCAGTACTTC,TRBV5-1,TRBJ2-5,TRBD1,.
CASSIVGKAGGIPDTQYF,TGTGCCAGCAGTATAGTGGGGAAAGCGGGAGGTATCCCAGATACGCAGTATTTT,TRBV27,TRBJ2-3,TRBD2,.
CASSFAGTGGLMGPTGELFF,TGTGCCAGCAGTTTCGCCGGGACAGGGGGTCTTATGGGACCCACCGGGGAGCTGTTTTTT,TRBV27,TRBJ2-2,TRBD1,.
CASRTQTDFNQPQHF,TGTGCCAGCAGAACCCAGACAGACTTCAATCAGCCCCAGCATTTT,TRBV28,TRBJ1-5,.,.
CASSTTGNYGCTF,TGTGCCAGTAGTACCACAGGGAACTATGGCTGCACCTTC,TRBV19,TRBJ1-2,.,.
CASSPPEGNEQFF,TGTGCCAGCTCACCACCCGAGGGCAATGAGCAGTTCTTC,TRBV18,TRBJ2-1,.,.
CASSFTGLAGGWAYNEQFF,TGTGCCAGCAGCTTCACGGGACTAGCGGGAGGTTGGGCCTACAATGAGCAGTTCTTC,TRBV7-8,TRBJ2-1,TRBD2,.
CASSLAGQAGDRPYNSPLHF,TGTGCCAGCAGTTTAGCTGGTCAGGCCGGTGATAGACCCTATAATTCACCCCTCCACTTT,TRBV28,TRBJ1-6,.,.
CSVEESQTEAFF,TGCAGCGTTGAAGAGTCTCAGACTGAAGCTTTCTTT,TRBV29-1,TRBJ1-1,.,.
CASSQARASGGLAKNIQYF,TGTGCCAGCAGCCAAGCTAGGGCTAGCGGGGGGCTAGCCAAAAACATTCAGTACTTC,TRBV4-2,TRBJ2-4,TRBD2,.
CASMWGHF,TGTGCCAGCATGTGGGGGCACTTC,TRBV28,TRBJ1-2,.,.
CARRYSTEAFF,TGTGCCAGAAGATACAGTACTGAAGCTTTCTTT,TRBV6-4,TRBJ1-1,.,.
CASSQDGGIADTQYF,TGTGCCAGCAGCCAAGATGGCGGGATCGCAGATACGCAGTATTTT,TRBV3-1/TRBV3-2,TRBJ2-3,.,.
CATSEHGGGVPYEQYF,TGTGCCACCAGTGAACACGGCGGAGGGGTTCCCTACGAGCAGTACTTC,TRBV24-1,TRBJ2-7,.,.
CASSLPRQIFYGYTF,TGTGCCAGCAGTCTCCCCAGGCAGATATTCTATGGCTACACCTTC,TRBV6-5,TRBJ1-2,.,.
CASSSQAGGGLFF,TGTGCCAGCAGCTCGCAGGCGGGAGGTGGGCTGTTTTTT,TRBV7-3,TRBJ2-2,TRBD2,.
CASRRTGTDYGYTF,TGTGCCAGTAGGCGCACCGGGACAGATTATGGCTACACCTTC,TRBV19,TRBJ1-2,TRBD1,.
CASSPPSGRSHEQFF,TGTGCCAGCAGTCCGCCGAGCGGGAGGAGCCATGAGCAGTTCTTC,TRBV28,TRBJ2-1,TRBD2,.
CASSPHLISGTYEQYF,TGTGCCAGCAGCCCGCACCTGATCAGCGGGACCTACGAGCAGTACTTC,TRBV27,TRBJ2-7,TRBD2,.
CASSYGSDYEQYF,TGCGCCAGCAGCTACGGGAGTGACTACGAGCAGTACTTC,TRBV5-1,TRBJ2-7,.,.
CASSLARPGGNQPQHF,TGTGCCAGCAGCTTAGCGAGACCGGGAGGCAATCAGCCCCAGCATTTT,TRBV28,TRBJ1-5,.,.
CASSLVSGQTYEQYF,TGTGCCAGCAGCTTAGTTTCGGGACAGACCTACGAGCAGTACTTC,TRBV7-2,TRBJ2-7,TRBD1,.
CASSTLAGGTYEQYF,TGTGCCAGTAGTACCCTAGCGGGAGGGACCTACGAGCAGTACTTC,TRBV19,TRBJ2-7,TRBD2,.
CASRPSGNPSDTQYF,TGTGCCAGCAGACCTAGCGGGAACCCCTCAGATACGCAGTATTTT,TRBV7-9,TRBJ2-3,TRBD2,.
CASSQGGAGGQYF,TGTGCCAGCAGCCAAGGCGGGGCCGGGGGCCAGTACTTC,TRBV3-1/TRBV3-2,TRBJ2-5,.,once
CASSRQANEKLFF,TGTGCCAGCAGTCGACAAGCTAATGAAAAACTGTTTTTT,TRBV12-3/TRBV12-4,TRBJ1-4,.,.
CASSAGGTEQYF,TGTGCCAGCAGTGCGGGGGGAACCGAGCAGTACTTC,TRBV12-3/TRBV12-4,TRBJ2-7,TRBD2,.
CASSLGGNSYNEQFF,TGTGCCAGCAGCTTGGGCGGGAATTCCTACAATGAGCAGTTCTTC,TRBV5-6,TRBJ2-1,.,.
CASSITGAGNQPQHF,TGCGCCAGCAGCATAACAGGGGCTGGCAATCAGCCCCAGCATTTT,TRBV5-1,TRBJ1-5,TRBD1,.
CASSSTAGHDTQYF,TGTGCCAGCAGCTCCACAGCGGGGCACGATACGCAGTATTTT,TRBV5-4,TRBJ2-3,TRBD2,.
CASRAGVATEAFF,TGTGCCAGTAGAGCGGGAGTGGCCACTGAAGCTTTCTTT,TRBV19,TRBJ1-1,.,.
CASTSGQSASYNEQFF,TGTGCCAGCACTTCAGGGCAGTCGGCCTCCTACAATGAGCAGTTCTTC,TRBV7-9,TRBJ2-1,.,.
CATSAPRGREMDNEQFF,TGTGCCACCAGTGCCCCCCGTGGTCGGGAGATGGACAATGAGCAGTTCTTC,TRBV24-1,TRBJ2-1,.,.
CASSQPHRGFVTEAFF,TGTGCCAGCAGCCAACCACACAGGGGCTTCGTCACTGAAGCTTTCTTT,TRBV14,TRBJ1-1,TRBD1,.
CASSTLEGGPNTQYF,TGTGCCAGCAGTACCCTTGAGGGAGGGCCGAATACGCAGTATTTT,TRBV28,TRBJ2-3,TRBD2,.
CASSPRVAGVLDTQYF,TGTGCCAGCAGCCCCCGGGTAGCGGGAGTTCTAGATACGCAGTATTTT,TRBV13,TRBJ2-3,TRBD2,.
CASSPDMQNEKLFF,TGTGCCAGCAGCCCGGACATGCAGAATGAAAAACTGTTTTTT,TRBV28,TRBJ1-4,.,.
CASSLAPTGGTGNTIYF,TGTGCCAGCAGCTTAGCCCCGACAGGGGGTACTGGAAACACCATATATTTT,TRBV11-2,TRBJ1-3,TRBD1,.